This TCR beta chain was recovered during a study of T cell responses to AZD1222 COVID-19 vaccine (dated by TCRdb to the early 2020s). Notes on the research overall: A total of under 250 trial participants underwent TCR sequencing, of whom 200 to 220 had received two doses of AZD1222 and 26 had received two doses of the MenACWY control vaccine. Trial participants were enrolled by age into subgroups of 18-55, 56-69 and 70-plus years, and about 150, 27 and 61 TCR-sequenced participants, respectively, were included in these subgroups.

The time point label of this sample denotes: about 28 days (+/-7) after the second vaccine dose. AZD1222 recipients given second doses at about 4 weeks or at about 12 weeks were pooled, since spike-specific TCR depth and breadth were not found to differ between the two schedules. The vaccinee samples were drawn from two UK trials, COV001 and COV002, one of which was a single-blind randomized controlled phase 2/3 trial testing AZD1222 (ChAdOx1 nCoV-19) in healthy adults. For TCRbeta chain sequencing, PBMC samples from trial participants were taken at day 0 and at day 28 after the second dose. Broader findings and caveats from the paper: Participants were mostly white British and included more females than males, and it was suggested by the authors that clonal diversity may have been underestimated. Because no day 14 peak-response samples were available, the repertoires could be characterized only after the peak T cell response. The vaccine-associated CD4 TCRs covered the entire spike protein, and the dominant responses fell in regions 160-218 and 743-854. Epitopes outside the regions mutated in the B.1.351 and B.1.1.7 variants were reportedly recognized by nearly half of the unique spike-specific TCRs. In the small 56-69-year group, the increase in depth fell short of significance, most likely because of low power. Conclusions about previously exposed vaccinees were limited because only six or seven AZD1222 recipients were SARS-CoV-2 seropositive at baseline. Spike-specific TCR breadth and depth rose significantly after two AZD1222 doses compared with day 0 and with MenACWY recipients.

The CDR3 regions of human TCRbeta chains were analyzed by immunosequencing. On the study's bioinformatics: Repertoire TCRs were matched against a reference library of SARS-CoV-2-specific TCRs generated with the MIRA antigen-specificity platform. Breadth meant the fraction of unique TCRs that were SARS-CoV-2-associated, whereas depth meant the fraction of total T cells that were SARS-CoV-2-associated. Using the MIRA data, each spike-specific TCR was assigned both to the spike region to which the TCR was reactive and to a CD4 or CD8 class. Log10-transformed breadth and depth values were compared by one-way ANOVA with Sidak's multiple comparisons tests. This immuneACCESS table, as held by TCRdb, lists in-frame sequences with V and J called but not all clones. Of the missing ones, under half trace to an unresolved V gene in checked studies; the others have no known cause. V and J calls and clone size follow that table, whereas D and trimming were derived from the DNA. The sample contains 190,000 or so clones, about 93% of them found a single time. The top ten clonotypes cover about 1% of the sample.

In regard to this clone: The antigen this receptor binds is unknown. No base qualities exist here, and no much larger clone lies one base off it.

The CDR3 sequence holds 12 residues, the cysteine and phenylalanine included. The read is trimmed to its CDR3 DNA, 36 bases read in frame from base 1. V gives up 8 bases and J gives up 8 bases, and the segment between their germline ends measures 15 bases. CDR1 MNHEY and CDR2 SVGAGI were looked up in the germline V gene. The starting material was peripheral blood, obtained 28 days after the second AZD1222 dose. The sequence was collected from an adult who received the AZD1222 COVID-19 vaccine. The chain couples TRBV6-5 to TRBJ1-2; there is no confident call for the D gene. This receptor carries the CDR3 CASPGPAPGYTF. At the DNA level, the sequence is TGTGCCAGCCCTGGGCCTGCCCCGGGCTACACCTTC.